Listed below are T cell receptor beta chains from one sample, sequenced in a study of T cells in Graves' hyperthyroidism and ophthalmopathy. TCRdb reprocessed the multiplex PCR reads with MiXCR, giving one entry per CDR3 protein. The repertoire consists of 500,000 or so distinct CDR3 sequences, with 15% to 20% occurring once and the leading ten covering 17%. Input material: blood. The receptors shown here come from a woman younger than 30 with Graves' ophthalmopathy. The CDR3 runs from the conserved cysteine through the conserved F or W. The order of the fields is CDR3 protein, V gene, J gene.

cdr3_aa: CAWSISNYGYTF; v_call: TRBV30; j_call: TRBJ1-2
cdr3_aa: CSAKQGTGVSTEAFF; v_call: TRBV20-1; j_call: TRBJ1-1
cdr3_aa: CASSYEDRAGNTIYF; v_call: TRBV6-5; j_call: TRBJ1-3
cdr3_aa: CASSVTSQETQYF; v_call: TRBV12-3/TRBV12-4; j_call: TRBJ2-5
cdr3_aa: CASSYLGTGRTEAFF; v_call: TRBV5-1; j_call: TRBJ1-1
cdr3_aa: CASSSPRSSYNEQFF; v_call: TRBV7-9; j_call: TRBJ2-1
cdr3_aa: CASNRPGQGFAGELFF; v_call: TRBV5-1; j_call: TRBJ2-2
cdr3_aa: CASSQVSYNEQFF; v_call: TRBV3-2; j_call: TRBJ2-1
cdr3_aa: CASIKGTESNEKLFF; v_call: TRBV12-3/TRBV12-4; j_call: TRBJ1-4
cdr3_aa: CASSQGTSGVATGELFF; v_call: TRBV4-1; j_call: TRBJ2-2
cdr3_aa: CASSQDTGATIPGELFF; v_call: TRBV4-1; j_call: TRBJ2-2
cdr3_aa: CATSAELNYGYTF; v_call: TRBV24-1; j_call: TRBJ1-2
cdr3_aa: CASSLGDTGTGGNSPLHF; v_call: TRBV5-5; j_call: TRBJ1-6
cdr3_aa: CASSLEGPAATNEKLFF; v_call: TRBV5-6; j_call: TRBJ1-4
cdr3_aa: CASSLRTDEQFF; v_call: TRBV4-1; j_call: TRBJ2-1
cdr3_aa: CASSPAGLRAHEQFF; v_call: TRBV28; j_call: TRBJ2-1
cdr3_aa: CASSGQMNTGELFF; v_call: TRBV2; j_call: TRBJ2-2
cdr3_aa: CSARNPGTSGGFLEETQYF; v_call: TRBV20-1; j_call: TRBJ2-5
cdr3_aa: CASSRGTNSPLHF; v_call: TRBV4-1; j_call: TRBJ1-6
cdr3_aa: CASSAVGAYEQYF; v_call: TRBV2; j_call: TRBJ2-7
cdr3_aa: CASSLAGTGGANEQFF; v_call: TRBV7-2; j_call: TRBJ2-1
cdr3_aa: CASGLSDTQYF; v_call: TRBV12-5; j_call: TRBJ2-3
cdr3_aa: CASSIAGGPGEQFF; v_call: TRBV19; j_call: TRBJ2-1
cdr3_aa: CASSDRTPGVGDTQYF; v_call: TRBV6-1; j_call: TRBJ2-3
cdr3_aa: CASSLTATDTQYF; v_call: TRBV7-3; j_call: TRBJ2-3
cdr3_aa: CAWSFGRANEQFF; v_call: TRBV30; j_call: TRBJ2-1
cdr3_aa: CASSGLAGGPHEQYF; v_call: TRBV9; j_call: TRBJ2-7
cdr3_aa: CSATMSESSGANVLTF; v_call: TRBV20-1; j_call: TRBJ2-6
cdr3_aa: CSVEEDAGPWGQYF; v_call: TRBV29-1; j_call: TRBJ2-7
cdr3_aa: CASSLGAGSYEQYF; v_call: TRBV11-1; j_call: TRBJ2-7
cdr3_aa: CASSFRLAAYNEQFF; v_call: TRBV28; j_call: TRBJ2-1
cdr3_aa: CASSQTGNEQFF; v_call: TRBV27; j_call: TRBJ2-1
cdr3_aa: CASSLWGQWVYSNQPQHF; v_call: TRBV28; j_call: TRBJ1-5
cdr3_aa: CASSQDTMGEQYF; v_call: TRBV4-3; j_call: TRBJ2-7
cdr3_aa: CASSQGSEVTGELFF; v_call: TRBV4-2; j_call: TRBJ2-2
cdr3_aa: CASSWGLAGTETQYF; v_call: TRBV5-1; j_call: TRBJ2-5
cdr3_aa: CASSEGTGLNTIYF; v_call: TRBV9; j_call: TRBJ1-3
cdr3_aa: CASSAGQSTTYEQYF; v_call: TRBV5-1; j_call: TRBJ2-7
cdr3_aa: CASSLPDGSSYNEQFF; v_call: TRBV7-3; j_call: TRBJ2-1
cdr3_aa: CASSPRGGASSGRPTQYF; v_call: TRBV11-1; j_call: TRBJ2-5
cdr3_aa: CASSASGGTTDTQYF; v_call: TRBV7-3; j_call: TRBJ2-3
cdr3_aa: CAWSVGSGASTDTQYF; v_call: TRBV30; j_call: TRBJ2-3
cdr3_aa: CSVRGESSYEQYF; v_call: TRBV29-1; j_call: TRBJ2-7
cdr3_aa: CASSSDPRTSGYTF; v_call: TRBV7-9; j_call: TRBJ1-2
cdr3_aa: CASVRGGSTDTQYF; v_call: TRBV7-8; j_call: TRBJ2-3
cdr3_aa: CAWIGLGGSPLHF; v_call: TRBV30; j_call: TRBJ1-6
cdr3_aa: CASSGDMNGYTF; v_call: TRBV6-2/TRBV6-3; j_call: TRBJ1-2
cdr3_aa: CASSLLGLAGTNTGELFF; v_call: TRBV14; j_call: TRBJ2-2
cdr3_aa: CASGPYSGSTDTQYF; v_call: TRBV12-5; j_call: TRBJ2-3
cdr3_aa: CAGNPTRTLYGYTF; v_call: TRBV28; j_call: TRBJ1-2
cdr3_aa: CASSLSPAGVRNEQFF; v_call: TRBV28; j_call: TRBJ2-1
cdr3_aa: CASSSPSTGKNIQYF; v_call: TRBV6-1; j_call: TRBJ2-4
cdr3_aa: CASSPRSGEAFF; v_call: TRBV18; j_call: TRBJ1-1
cdr3_aa: CASSYVRAGRSYEQYF; v_call: TRBV5-1; j_call: TRBJ2-7